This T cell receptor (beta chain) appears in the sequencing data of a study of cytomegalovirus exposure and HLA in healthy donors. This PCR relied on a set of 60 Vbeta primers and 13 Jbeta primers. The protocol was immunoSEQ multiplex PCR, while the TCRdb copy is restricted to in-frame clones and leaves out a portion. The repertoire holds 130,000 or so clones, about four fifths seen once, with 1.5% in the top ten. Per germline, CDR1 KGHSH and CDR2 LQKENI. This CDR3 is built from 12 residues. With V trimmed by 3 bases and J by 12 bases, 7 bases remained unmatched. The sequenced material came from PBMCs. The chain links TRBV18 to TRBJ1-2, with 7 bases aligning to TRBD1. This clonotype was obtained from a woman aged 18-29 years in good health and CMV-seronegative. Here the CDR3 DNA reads TGTGCCAGCTCACCCCGGGAGGGGGCCCACACCTTC. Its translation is CASSPREGAHTF.